This TCR beta chain was found in a study of beta chain features in type 1 diabetes. General study results and limits: Within each of all four CD4+ subsets, Type 1 diabetes patients had TCRB CDR3s that were moderately but significantly shorter. Type 1 diabetes patients showed fewer insertions and more deletions at VDJ junctions.

After removal of 4 bases from V and 2 bases from J, the junction contained 3 bases not matched to a gene. The CDR3 has 15 residues. Germline CDR1 is SNHLY and CDR2 is FYNNEI. This clone was seen more than once but under ten times. As yet, its antigen is unknown. The whole isolated RNA underwent reverse transcription, so sequencing captured expressed TCRB transcripts. Sequencing of naive, central memory and regulatory T cell samples gave an average of approximately 3.3 million reads. The data were produced by immunoSEQ multiplex PCR, yet TCRdb's version contains in-frame clones alone and is incomplete. The sample has around 280,000 clones; roughly 8% are singletons.

The receptor comes from a woman aged 18-29 years in good health. J is TRBJ1-5 and V is TRBV2; TRBD1 matches 9 bases. Sequenced material: central memory CD4+ T cells from blood. CDR3: CASSGQGVGNQPQHF. DNA of the CDR3: TGTGCCAGCAGTGGACAGGGGGTCGGCAATCAGCCCCAGCATTTT.